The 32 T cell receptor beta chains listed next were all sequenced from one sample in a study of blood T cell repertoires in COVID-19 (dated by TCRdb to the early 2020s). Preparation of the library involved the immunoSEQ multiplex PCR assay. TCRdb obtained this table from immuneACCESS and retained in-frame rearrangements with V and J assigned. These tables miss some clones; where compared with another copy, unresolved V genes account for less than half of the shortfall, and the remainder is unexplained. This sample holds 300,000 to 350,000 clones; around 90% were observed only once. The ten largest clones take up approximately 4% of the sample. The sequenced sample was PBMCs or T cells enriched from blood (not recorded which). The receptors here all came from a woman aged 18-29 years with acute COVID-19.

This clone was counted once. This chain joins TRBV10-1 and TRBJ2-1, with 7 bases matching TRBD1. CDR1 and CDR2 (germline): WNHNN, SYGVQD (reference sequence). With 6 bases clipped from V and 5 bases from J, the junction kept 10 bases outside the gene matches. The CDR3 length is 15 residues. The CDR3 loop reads CASSRPGTDDNEQFF. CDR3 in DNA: TGCGCCAGCAGCCGACCAGGGACAGACGACAATGAGCAGTTCTTC.

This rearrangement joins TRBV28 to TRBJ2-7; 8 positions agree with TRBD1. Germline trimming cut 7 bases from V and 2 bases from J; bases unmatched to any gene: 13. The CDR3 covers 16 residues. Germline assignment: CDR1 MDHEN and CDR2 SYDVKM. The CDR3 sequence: CASTPSGQGATYEQYF. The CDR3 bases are TGTGCCAGCACCCCTTCCGGCCAGGGGGCTACCTACGAGCAGTACTTC.

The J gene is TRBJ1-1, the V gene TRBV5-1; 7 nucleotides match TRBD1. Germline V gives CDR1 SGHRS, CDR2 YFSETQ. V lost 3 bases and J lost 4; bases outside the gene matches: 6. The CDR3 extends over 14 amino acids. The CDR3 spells CASSSDRAVTEAFF. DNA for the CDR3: TGCGCCAGCAGCTCAGACAGGGCCGTCACTGAAGCTTTCTTT.

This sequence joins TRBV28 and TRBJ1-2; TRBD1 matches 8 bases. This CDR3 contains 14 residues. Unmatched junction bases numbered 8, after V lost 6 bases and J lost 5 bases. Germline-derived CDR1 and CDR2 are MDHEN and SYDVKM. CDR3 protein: CASSFSGGSYGYTF. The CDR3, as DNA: TGTGCCAGCAGCTTTTCAGGGGGCTCGTATGGCTACACCTTC.

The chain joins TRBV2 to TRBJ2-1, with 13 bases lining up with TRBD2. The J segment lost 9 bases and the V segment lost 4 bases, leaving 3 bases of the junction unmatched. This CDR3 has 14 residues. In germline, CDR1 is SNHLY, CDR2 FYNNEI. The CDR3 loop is CASSGGLAGTEQFF. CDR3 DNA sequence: TGTGCCAGCAGTGGGGGACTAGCGGGAACTGAGCAGTTCTTC.

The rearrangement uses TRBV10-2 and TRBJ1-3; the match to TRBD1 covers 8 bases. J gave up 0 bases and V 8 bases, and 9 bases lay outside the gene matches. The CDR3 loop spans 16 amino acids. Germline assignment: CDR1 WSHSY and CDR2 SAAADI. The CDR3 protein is CASADRGPVSGNTIYF. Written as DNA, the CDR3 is TGCGCCAGCGCCGACAGGGGACCCGTCTCTGGAAACACCATATATTTT.

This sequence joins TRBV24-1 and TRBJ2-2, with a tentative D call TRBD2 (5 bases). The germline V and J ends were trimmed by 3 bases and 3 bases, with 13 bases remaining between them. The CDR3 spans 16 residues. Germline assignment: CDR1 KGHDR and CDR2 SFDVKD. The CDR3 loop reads CATSDIPRRDTGELFF. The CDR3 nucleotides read TGTGCCACCAGTGATATACCCAGGCGGGACACCGGGGAGCTGTTTTTT.

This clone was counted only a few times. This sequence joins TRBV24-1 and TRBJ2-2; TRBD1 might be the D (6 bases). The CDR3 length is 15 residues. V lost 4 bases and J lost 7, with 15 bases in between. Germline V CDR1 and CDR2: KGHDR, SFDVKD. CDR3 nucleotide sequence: TGTGCCACCAGTGAGCCGACAGGAACTGACGGGGAGCTGTTTTTT. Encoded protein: CATSEPTGTDGELFF.

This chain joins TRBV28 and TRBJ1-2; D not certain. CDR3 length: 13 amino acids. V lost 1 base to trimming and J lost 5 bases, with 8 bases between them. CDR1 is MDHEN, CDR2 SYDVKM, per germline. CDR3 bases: TGTGCCAGCAGTTTATCGAGAGCATATGGCTACACCTTC. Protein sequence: CASSLSRAYGYTF.

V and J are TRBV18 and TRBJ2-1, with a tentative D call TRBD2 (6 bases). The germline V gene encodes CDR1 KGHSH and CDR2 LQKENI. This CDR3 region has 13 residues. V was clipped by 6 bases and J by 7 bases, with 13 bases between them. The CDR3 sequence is CASSPGGGNEQFF. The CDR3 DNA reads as TGTGCCAGCTCCCCAGGAGGAGGGAATGAGCAGTTCTTC.

This CDR3 reads CASSFMGTTYEQYF. The CDR3 DNA sequence: TGTGCCAGCAGTTTCATGGGGACTACCTACGAGCAGTACTTC. The chain links TRBV28 to TRBJ2-7, with 7 bases that match TRBD2. The CDR3 totals 14 residues. Germline V gene lookup returns CDR1 MDHEN and CDR2 SYDVKM. The V and J ends lost 3 bases and 2 bases, in that order; junction bases with no gene match: 4.

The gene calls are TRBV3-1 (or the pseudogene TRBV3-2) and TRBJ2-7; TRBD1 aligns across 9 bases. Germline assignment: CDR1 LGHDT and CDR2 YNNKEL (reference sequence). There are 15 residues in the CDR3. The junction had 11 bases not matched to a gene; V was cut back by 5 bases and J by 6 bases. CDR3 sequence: CASSALGQGRSEQYF. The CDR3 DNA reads TGTGCCAGCAGCGCTCTCGGACAGGGGCGCAGCGAGCAGTACTTC.

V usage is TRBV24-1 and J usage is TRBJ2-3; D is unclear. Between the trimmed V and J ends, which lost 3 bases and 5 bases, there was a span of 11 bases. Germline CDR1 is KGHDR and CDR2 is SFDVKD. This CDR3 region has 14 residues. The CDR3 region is CATSDPRLLDTQYF. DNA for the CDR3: TGTGCCACCAGTGATCCGCGTCTTTTAGATACGCAGTATTTT.

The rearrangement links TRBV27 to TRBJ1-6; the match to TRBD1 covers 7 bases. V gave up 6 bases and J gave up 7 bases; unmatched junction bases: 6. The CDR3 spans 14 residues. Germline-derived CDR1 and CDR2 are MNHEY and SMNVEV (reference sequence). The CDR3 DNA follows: TGTGCCAGCAGCATTGACAGGGAGAATTCACCCCTCCACTTT. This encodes CASSIDRENSPLHF.

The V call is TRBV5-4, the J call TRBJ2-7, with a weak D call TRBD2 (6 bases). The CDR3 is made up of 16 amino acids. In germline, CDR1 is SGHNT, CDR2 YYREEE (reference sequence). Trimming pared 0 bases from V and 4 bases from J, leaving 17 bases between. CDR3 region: CASSLELTLGGYEQYF. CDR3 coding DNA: TGTGCCAGCAGCTTGGAGCTGACACTCGGGGGATACGAGCAGTACTTC.

The CDR3 coding sequence is TGTGCCAGCAGTGAGGAGGGTAGCGGGAGACTTCAAGAGACCCAGTACTTC. Protein sequence: CASSEEGSGRLQETQYF. The V gene is TRBV25-1, the J gene TRBJ2-5; TRBD2 matches 9 bases. V gave up 3 bases and J gave up 2 bases; unmatched junction bases: 10. The CDR3 is made up of 17 amino acids. CDR1 and CDR2 from the germline V gene are MGHDK and SYGVNS.

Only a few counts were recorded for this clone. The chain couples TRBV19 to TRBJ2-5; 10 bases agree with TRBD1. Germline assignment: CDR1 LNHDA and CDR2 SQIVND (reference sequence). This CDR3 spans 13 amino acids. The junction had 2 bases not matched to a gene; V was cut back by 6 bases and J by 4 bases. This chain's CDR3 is CASRTGGTETQYF. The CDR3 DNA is TGTGCCAGTAGGACAGGGGGCACAGAGACCCAGTACTTC.

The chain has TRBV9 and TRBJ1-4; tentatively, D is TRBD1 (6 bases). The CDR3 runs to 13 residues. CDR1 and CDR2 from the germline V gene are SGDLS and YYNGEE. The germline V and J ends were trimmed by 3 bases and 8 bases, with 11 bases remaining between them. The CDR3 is CASSDREGEKLFF. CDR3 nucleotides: TGTGCCAGCAGCGACAGGGAGGGGGAAAAACTGTTTTTT. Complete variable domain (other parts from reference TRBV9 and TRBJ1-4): DSGVTQTPKHLITATGQRVTLRCSPRSGDLSVYWYQQSLDQGLQFLIQYYNGEERAKGNILERFSAQQFPDLHSELNLSSLELGDSALYFCASSDREGEKLFFGSGTQLSVL.

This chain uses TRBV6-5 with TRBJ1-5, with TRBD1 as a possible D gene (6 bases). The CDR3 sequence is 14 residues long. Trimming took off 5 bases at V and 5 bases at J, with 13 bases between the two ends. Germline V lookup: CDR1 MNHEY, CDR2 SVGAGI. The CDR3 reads CASSQQGPDQPQHF. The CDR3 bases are TGTGCCAGCAGTCAACAGGGTCCGGATCAGCCCCAGCATTTT.

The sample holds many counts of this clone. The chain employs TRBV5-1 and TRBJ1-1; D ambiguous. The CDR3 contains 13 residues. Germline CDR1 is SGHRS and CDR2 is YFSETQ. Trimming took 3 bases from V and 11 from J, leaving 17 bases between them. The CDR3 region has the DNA TGCGCCAGCAGCTCCACGGGAGCCCCGGAGGCTTTCTTT. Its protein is CASSSTGAPEAFF. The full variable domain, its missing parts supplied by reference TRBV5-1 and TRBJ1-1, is KAGVTQTPRYLIKTRGQQVTLSCSPISGHRSVSWYQQTPGQGLQFLFEYFSETQRNKGNFPGRFSGRQFSNSRSEMNVSTLELGDSALYLCASSSTGAPEAFFGQGTRLTVV.

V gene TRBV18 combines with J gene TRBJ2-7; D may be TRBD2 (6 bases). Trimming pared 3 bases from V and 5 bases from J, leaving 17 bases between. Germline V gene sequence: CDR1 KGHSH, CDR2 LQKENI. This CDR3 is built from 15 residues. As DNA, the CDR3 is TGTGCCAGCTCACCCCCCGGGGGAGGAAGGGACGAGCAGTACTTC. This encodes CASSPPGGGRDEQYF.

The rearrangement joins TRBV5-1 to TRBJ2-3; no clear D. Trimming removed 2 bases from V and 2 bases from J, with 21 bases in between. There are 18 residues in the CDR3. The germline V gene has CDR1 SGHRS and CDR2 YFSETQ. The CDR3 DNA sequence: TGCGCCAGCAGCTTACTGCCAAGTTTGGTGGTAGACACAGATACGCAGTATTTT. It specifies CASSLLPSLVVDTDTQYF.

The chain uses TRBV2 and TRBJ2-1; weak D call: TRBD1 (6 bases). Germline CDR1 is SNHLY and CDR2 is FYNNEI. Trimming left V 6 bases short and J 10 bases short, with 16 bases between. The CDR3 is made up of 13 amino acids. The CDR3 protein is CASRPGQAPEQFF. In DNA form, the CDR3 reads TGTGCCAGCAGACCGGGACAAGCGCCAGAGCAGTTCTTC.

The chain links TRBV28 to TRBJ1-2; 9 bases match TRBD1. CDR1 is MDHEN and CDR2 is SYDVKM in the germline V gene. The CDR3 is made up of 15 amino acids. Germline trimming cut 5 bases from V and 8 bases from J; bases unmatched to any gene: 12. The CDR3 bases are TGTGCCAGCAGTCCACATGGACAGGGGTTAGGAGGCTACACCTTC. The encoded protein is CASSPHGQGLGGYTF.

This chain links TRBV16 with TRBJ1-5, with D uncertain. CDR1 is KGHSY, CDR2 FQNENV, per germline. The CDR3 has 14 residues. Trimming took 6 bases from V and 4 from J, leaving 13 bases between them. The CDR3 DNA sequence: TGTGCCAGCAGTTTCGGACGGAGGAATCAGCCCCAGCATTTT. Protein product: CASSFGRRNQPQHF.

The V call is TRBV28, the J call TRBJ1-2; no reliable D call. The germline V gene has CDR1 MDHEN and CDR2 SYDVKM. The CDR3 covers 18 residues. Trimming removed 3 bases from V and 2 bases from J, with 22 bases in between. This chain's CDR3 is CASSFRVLGLGKNYGYTF. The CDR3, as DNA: TGTGCCAGCAGTTTTAGAGTACTCGGGTTAGGAAAAAACTATGGCTACACCTTC.

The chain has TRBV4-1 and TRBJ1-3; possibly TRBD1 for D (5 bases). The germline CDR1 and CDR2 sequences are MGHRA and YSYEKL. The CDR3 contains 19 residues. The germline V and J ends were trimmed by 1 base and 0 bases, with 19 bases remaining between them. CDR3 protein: CASSQGDMGDYVSGNTIYF. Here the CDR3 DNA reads TGCGCCAGCAGCCAAGGGGATATGGGGGACTATGTCTCTGGAAACACCATATATTTT.

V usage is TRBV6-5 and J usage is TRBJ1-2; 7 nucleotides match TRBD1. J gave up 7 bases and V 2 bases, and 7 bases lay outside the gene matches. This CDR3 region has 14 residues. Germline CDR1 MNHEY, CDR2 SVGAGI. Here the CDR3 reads CASSYGQGVGGYTF. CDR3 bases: TGTGCCAGCAGTTACGGGCAGGGGGTAGGTGGCTACACCTTC.

Here the CDR3 reads CASSFGQAETQYF. In DNA, the CDR3 is TGTGCCAGCAGTTTTGGTCAGGCGGAGACCCAGTACTTC. The V gene is TRBV12-3 or TRBV12-4, the J gene TRBJ2-5; no definite D call. The CDR3 consists of 13 residues. Trimming cost V 3 bases and J 5 bases, with 10 bases left between them.

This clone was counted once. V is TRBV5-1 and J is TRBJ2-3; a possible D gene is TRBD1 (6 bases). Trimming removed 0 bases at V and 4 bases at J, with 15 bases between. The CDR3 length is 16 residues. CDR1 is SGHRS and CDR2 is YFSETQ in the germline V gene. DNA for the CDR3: TGCGCCAGCAGCTTGGGCTCCAGGGGCCCCGCAGATACGCAGTATTTT. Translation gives CASSLGSRGPADTQYF.

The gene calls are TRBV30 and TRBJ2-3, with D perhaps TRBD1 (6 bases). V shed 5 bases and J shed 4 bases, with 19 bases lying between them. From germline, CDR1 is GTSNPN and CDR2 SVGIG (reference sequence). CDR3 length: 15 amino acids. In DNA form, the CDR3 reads TGTGCCTGGGGCAGGGGTAGGGTGATGCCAGATACGCAGTATTTT. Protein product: CAWGRGRVMPDTQYF.

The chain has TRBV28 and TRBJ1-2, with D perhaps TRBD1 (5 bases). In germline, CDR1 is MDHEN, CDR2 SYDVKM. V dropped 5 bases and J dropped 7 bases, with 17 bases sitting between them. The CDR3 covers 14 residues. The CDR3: CASSAGGLLFGYTF. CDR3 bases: TGTGCCAGCAGTGCGGGGGGACTGCTTTTTGGCTACACCTTC.